This T cell receptor beta chain derives from a study of multiple sclerosis patients with progressive multifocal leukoencephalopathy. This clone was seen a few times. Its antigen is still unknown. CDR3 length: 15 amino acids. The germline V gene encodes CDR1 LGHNA and CDR2 YSLEER. V was shortened by 1 base and J by 4 bases, with 11 bases between the two germline ends. Time point noted: time of PML onset. Detection of JC virus DNA in cerebrospinal fluid confirmed PML diagnosed from clinical and MRI findings. Study-wide findings and caveats: PML-onset expanded TRB clones were detectable before and during natalizumab therapy. Lower normalized Shannon entropy suggested reduced TRB diversity in most PML patients.

Libraries were prepared by immunoSEQ multiplex PCR; TCRdb keeps only in-frame clonotypes and omits some of them. This repertoire shows some 30,000 clones, 85% found once; its top ten account for around 12%. This chain joins TRBV4-3 and TRBJ1-3; no clear D. Sequencing was performed on PBMCs, taken from a patient treated with natalizumab. This sequence was found in a woman aged 25 to 45 with progressive multifocal leukoencephalopathy. The CDR3 nucleotides are TGCGCCAGCAGCCAAGGACGGGTCGCAGGAAACACCATATATTTT. It codes for CASSQGRVAGNTIYF.